This T cell receptor (beta chain) was recorded in a study of T cell repertoires in cytomegalovirus infection. Study findings and constraints: People with CMV and the relevant HLA were identified by cumulative public TCR beta family frequency.

Using its own MiXCR run on the reads, TCRdb lists one record per CDR3 protein. Here the sample spans about 68,000 distinct CDR3 sequences, about 23% being singletons. This clonotype was found once. The antigen remains unidentified. The junction and the germline gene differ at one end; a read error may be behind it. Germline V gene data show CDR1 as KGHDR and CDR2 as SFDVKD. CDR3 length equals 13 residues. J is TRBJ2-5 and V is TRBV24-1; D unresolved. Specimen: PBMCs, sequenced either directly or after in vitro stimulation (not recorded which). The TCR comes from a human donor in good health (CMV status not recorded). Some clones in this sample may be carry-over from other donors' samples. The CDR3 DNA reads as TGTGCCACCAGTACTTCGCACCTTGAGACCGAGTACTTC. Encoded protein: CATSTSHLETEYF.